This TCR beta chain was captured by sequencing in a study of cytomegalovirus exposure and HLA in healthy donors. Healthy bone marrow donors made up the donors. PCR amplification relied on 60 Vbeta primers (plus 13 Jbeta primers). Clones were sequenced by immunoSEQ multiplex PCR, and TCRdb holds only the in-frame ones, with some missing. Among some 150,000 clones listed, approximately 77% were seen once. With 3 bases clipped from V and 1 base from J, the junction kept 4 bases outside the gene matches. CDR3 size: 15 residues. The germline V gene has CDR1 ENHRY and CDR2 SYGVKD. Specimen: PBMCs. The V and J genes are TRBV10-3 and TRBJ2-3, with 7 bases that match TRBD2. The receptor was isolated from a man aged 25 to 40 in good health and CMV-seropositive. The CDR3 protein is CAISDKSGGTDTQYF. The CDR3 DNA is TGTGCCATCAGTGATAAGAGCGGGGGCACAGATACGCAGTATTTT.